Presented here are 10 T cell receptor beta chains from one specimen sequenced in a study of CD8+CD57+ T cells in acquired aplastic anemia. Genomic DNA provided the template from which TCR beta VDJ and CDR3 profiles were obtained. MiXCR, run by TCRdb on the reads, gives a single entry per CDR3 protein. The sample has 450,000 to 550,000 distinct CDR3 sequences; less than 35% are singletons. CD8+CD57+ cell expansion, shown by flow cytometry, had occurred in the patients selected for sequencing. Input material: sorted CD4+, CD8+, or CD8+CD57+ T cells (not recorded which) from PBMCs. The origin of the receptors is a human donor with aplastic anemia.

This clonotype was observed at least ten times. J is TRBJ1-5 and V is TRBV6-1; D ambiguous. Germline values: CDR1 MNHNS, CDR2 SASEGT. The CDR3 totals 14 residues. V was shortened by 6 bases and J by 3 bases, with 12 bases between the two germline ends. CDR3 sequence: CASRLGQNNQPQHF. In DNA, the CDR3 is TGTGCCAGCAGATTGGGTCAGAACAATCAGCCCCAGCATTTT.

In its sample, this clonotype was seen many times. This chain joins TRBV7-9 and TRBJ2-5; D is unclear. V was pared by 3 bases and J by 5 bases, with 1 base between. This CDR3 is 10 amino acids long. The germline V gene encodes CDR1 SEHNR and CDR2 FQNEAQ (reference sequence). The CDR3 nucleotides are TGTGCCAGCAGCTTGGAGACCCAGTACTTC. This gives the protein CASSLETQYF.

A note on this clonotype: In this CDR3 the conserved last residue, phenylalanine or tryptophan, is missing, so a read error is likely. The chain has TRBV15 and TRBJ1-5; no firm D call. The CDR3 covers 10 residues. Germline CDR1 and CDR2: LNHNV and YYDKDF (reference sequence). V shed 2 bases and J shed 13 bases, with 6 bases lying between them. In DNA form, the CDR3 reads TGTGCCACCAGCAGACCAGGACAGCATTAT. Translating it yields CATSRPGQHY.

The chain employs TRBV2 and TRBJ1-5; 8 bases fit TRBD1. Germline CDR1 SNHLY, CDR2 FYNNEI. The V segment lost 11 bases and the J segment 1 base; nucleotides outside the gene matches: 10. The CDR3 contains 15 residues. CDR3 amino acids: CAWGTGTGSNQPQHF. The CDR3, as DNA: TGTGCCTGGGGCACCGGGACAGGCAGCAATCAGCCCCAGCATTTT.

This chain uses TRBV5-1 with TRBJ1-2; 10 nucleotides align to TRBD1. Trimming removed 0 bases from V and 6 bases from J; junction bases left unmatched: 5. Germline CDR1 is SGHRS and CDR2 is YFSETQ. The CDR3 is 15 residues long. CDR3 DNA: TGCGCCAGCAGCTTGGCGACAGGGGGCGTGGATGGCTACACCTTC. Protein sequence: CASSLATGGVDGYTF.

This clonotype was observed many times. The rearrangement uses TRBV15 and TRBJ2-3; 10 nucleotides match TRBD2. CDR3 length: 14 residues. Trimming at V came to 3 bases and at J to 11 bases, leaving 8 bases not matched to a gene. The germline gives CDR1 LNHNV, CDR2 YYDKDF (reference sequence). The DNA for the CDR3 is TGTGCCACCAGCAGGGCTAGCGGGGGCCAGGAGCAGTATTTT. It yields the protein CATSRASGGQEQYF.

This clonotype was counted many times. The rearrangement uses TRBV24-1 and TRBJ2-5; weak D call: TRBD2 (6 bases). The V gene's germline CDR1 is KGHDR and CDR2 SFDVKD. The CDR3 is made up of 14 amino acids. V was cut by 3 bases and J by 2 bases, with 9 bases left in between. The CDR3 here is CATSDRLGQETQYF. The CDR3 region has the DNA TGTGCCACCAGTGATCGACTAGGACAAGAGACCCAGTACTTC.

The rearrangement links TRBV5-8 to TRBJ2-5; possible D gene TRBD2, 5 bases. The germline CDR1 and CDR2 sequences are SGHTS and YDEGEE. Trimming pared 0 bases from V and 4 bases from J, leaving 13 bases between. CDR3 length equals 15 residues. DNA for the CDR3: TGTGCCAGCAGCTTGGCTTCGGGGAACAGAGAGACCCAGTACTTC. Translated, it gives CASSLASGNRETQYF.

This chain connects TRBV2 to TRBJ1-2; TRBD1 aligns across 7 bases. J lost 4 bases, V lost 6 bases, and 17 bases had no gene match. The length of the CDR3 is 17 residues. The germline V gene encodes CDR1 SNHLY and CDR2 FYNNEI. The CDR3 loop is CASSPTSTEGDSYGYTF. The CDR3 region has the DNA TGTGCCAGCAGCCCTACTAGCACGGAGGGGGACAGCTATGGCTACACCTTC.

This clonotype was found a few times. V gene TRBV7-2 combines with J gene TRBJ1-1; D unclear. Germline V gene lookup returns CDR1 SGHTA and CDR2 FQGNSA. The CDR3 runs to 13 residues. V gave up 0 bases and J gave up 11 bases, with 13 bases separating them. CDR3 loop: CASSLARTAAAFF. Here the CDR3 DNA reads TGTGCCAGCAGCTTAGCTCGGACCGCGGCGGCTTTCTTT.